A single sample gave rise to the 9 T cell receptor beta chains below, sequenced in a study of response to subunit inactivated influenza vaccine. TCRdb independently ran MiXCR on the RT-PCR reads; one entry per CDR3 protein. The sample lists 530,000 or so distinct CDR3 sequences, roughly 27% occurring once. This material consisted of CD4+ T cells sorted from PBMCs, taken 5 days after vaccination. The receptors come from a man aged 50 or older who received an inactivated influenza vaccine.

This sequence joins TRBV6-2 or TRBV6-3 and TRBJ2-7; TRBD2 agrees at 7 bases. Trimming cost V 2 bases and J 3 bases; bases outside gene matches: 10. This CDR3 is 16 amino acids long. CDR1 is MNHEY, CDR2 SVGEGT, per germline. In nucleotides, the CDR3 is TGTGCCAGCAGTTACGGGCGGGCTAGCGGACTCTACGAGCAGTACTTC. It codes for CASSYGRASGLYEQYF.

The chain has TRBV6-1 and TRBJ1-6; 9 nucleotides match TRBD1. J gave up 7 bases and V 5 bases, and 6 bases lay outside the gene matches. Germline V gene sequence: CDR1 MNHNS, CDR2 SASEGT. There are 15 residues in the CDR3. The CDR3, as DNA: TGTGCCAGCAGTCCCGGGACAGGGAGGAATTCACCCCTCCACTTT. This sequence encodes CASSPGTGRNSPLHF.

The chain employs TRBV6-1 and TRBJ1-1; D uncertain. Germline assignment: CDR1 MNHNS and CDR2 SASEGT. The CDR3 totals 13 residues. Trimming took off 10 bases at V and 3 bases at J, with 15 bases between the two ends. The CDR3 region is CATSRTGYTEAFF. The CDR3 DNA sequence: TGTGCCACCTCGCGCACGGGGTACACTGAAGCTTTCTTT.

The rearrangement joins TRBV29-1 to TRBJ2-1; D remains ambiguous. Trimming took off 4 bases at V and 6 bases at J, with 10 bases between the two ends. The V gene's germline CDR1 is SQVTM and CDR2 ANQGSEA. The CDR3 is made up of 12 amino acids. CDR3 bases: TGCAGCGTTGCGTCTGTGGGCAATGAGCAGTTCTTC. Translating gives CSVASVGNEQFF.

The chain has TRBV5-1 and TRBJ1-1; a possible D gene is TRBD1 (6 bases). Germline V gives CDR1 SGHRS, CDR2 YFSETQ. CDR3 length equals 16 residues. Trimming cost V 2 bases and J 0 bases, with 14 bases left between them. The CDR3 protein is CASSFGQGTLNTEAFF. The DNA of the CDR3 is TGCGCCAGCAGCTTCGGCCAGGGGACTTTGAACACTGAAGCTTTCTTT. Full variable domain (remainder filled in from reference TRBV5-1 and TRBJ1-1): KAGVTQTPRYLIKTRGQQVTLSCSPISGHRSVSWYQQTPGQGLQFLFEYFSETQRNKGNFPGRFSGRQFSNSRSEMNVSTLELGDSALYLCASSFGQGTLNTEAFFGQGTRLTVV.

This clonotype was seen only a few times. The rearrangement joins TRBV24-1 to TRBJ2-1; TRBD1 is a possible D gene (6 bases). Germline lookup yields CDR1 KGHDR and CDR2 SFDVKD. This CDR3 has 16 amino acids. V dropped 4 bases and J dropped 7 bases, with 19 bases sitting between them. The DNA for the CDR3 is TGTGCCACCAGTGACCGAGGGACAAGAGGAGAGAATGAGCAGTTCTTC. It is translated as CATSDRGTRGENEQFF.

This clonotype was counted a few times. The chain is built from TRBV7-7 and TRBJ2-3; D is perhaps TRBD1 (6 bases). Trimming stripped 5 bases from V and 1 base from J, with 10 bases between. The CDR3 has 14 amino acids. Per germline, CDR1 SSHAT and CDR2 FNYEAQ (reference sequence). CDR3 protein: CASSKGQRTDTQYF. The CDR3 DNA reads as TGTGCCAGCAGCAAGGGACAACGCACAGATACGCAGTATTTT.

The table lists this clonotype with many counts. The chain joins TRBV28 to TRBJ1-6; D not certain. The CDR3 loop spans 16 amino acids. Germline V lookup: CDR1 MDHEN, CDR2 SYDVKM. V was cut by 6 bases and J by 1 base, with 13 bases left in between. Here the CDR3 reads CASSKDISSYNSPLHF. Here the CDR3 DNA reads TGTGCCAGCAGCAAAGATATATCATCCTATAATTCACCCCTCCACTTT. The whole variable domain, remainder taken from reference TRBV28 and TRBJ1-6, is DVKVTQSSRYLVKRTGEKVFLECVQDMDHENMFWYRQDPGLGLRLIYFSYDVKMKEKGDIPEGYSVSREKKERFSLILESASTNQTSMYLCASSKDISSYNSPLHFGNGTRLTVT.

The rearrangement links TRBV4-3 to TRBJ2-2; 9 bases agree with TRBD1. Germline CDR1 is LGHNA and CDR2 is YSLEER. J was trimmed by 7 bases and V by 2 bases; bases with no gene match: 17. There are 19 residues in the CDR3. The CDR3 DNA reads TGCGCCAGCAGCCAAATGGTCGTGTGGAGACAGGGGGTCGGCGGGGAGCTGTTTTTT. As protein: CASSQMVVWRQGVGGELFF.